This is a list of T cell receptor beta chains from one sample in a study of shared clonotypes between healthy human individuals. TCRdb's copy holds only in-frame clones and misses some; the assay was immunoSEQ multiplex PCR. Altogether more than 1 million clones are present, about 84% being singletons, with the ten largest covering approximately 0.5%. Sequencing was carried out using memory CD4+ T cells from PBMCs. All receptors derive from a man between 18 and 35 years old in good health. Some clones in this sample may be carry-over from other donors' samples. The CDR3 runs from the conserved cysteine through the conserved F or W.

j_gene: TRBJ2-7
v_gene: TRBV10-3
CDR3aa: CAISEPRTSPAHYEQYF

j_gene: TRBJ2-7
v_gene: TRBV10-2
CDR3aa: CATTGTSGYEQYF

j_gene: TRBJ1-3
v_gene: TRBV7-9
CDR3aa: CASSTLISGNTIYF

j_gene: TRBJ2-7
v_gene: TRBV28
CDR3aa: CASSLRAEQYF

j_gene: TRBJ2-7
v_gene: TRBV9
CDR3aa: CASSVDPTGGEQYF

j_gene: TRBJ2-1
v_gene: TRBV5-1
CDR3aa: CASSLEGQGNEQFF

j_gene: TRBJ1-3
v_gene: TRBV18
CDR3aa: CASSPSISPGNTIYF

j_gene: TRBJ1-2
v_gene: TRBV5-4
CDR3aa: CASSWDRVYGEDGYTF

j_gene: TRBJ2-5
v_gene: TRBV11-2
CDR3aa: CASSLPWGGAGETQYF

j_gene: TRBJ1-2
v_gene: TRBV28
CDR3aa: CASSFHSDSYTF

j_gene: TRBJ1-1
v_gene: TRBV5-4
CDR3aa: CASSLRGLEAFF

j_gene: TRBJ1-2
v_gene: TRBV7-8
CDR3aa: CASSLSGQPTVSYGYTF

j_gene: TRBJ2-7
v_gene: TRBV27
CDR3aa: CASWGLAGRYEQYF

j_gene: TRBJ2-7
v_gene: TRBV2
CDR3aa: CASSLDSYEQYF

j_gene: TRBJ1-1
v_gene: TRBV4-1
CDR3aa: CASSQGEGNTEAFF

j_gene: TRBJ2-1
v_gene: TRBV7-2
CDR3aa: CASSLTQSSYNEQFF

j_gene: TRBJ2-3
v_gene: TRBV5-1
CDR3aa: CASSLGSSRGTDTQYF

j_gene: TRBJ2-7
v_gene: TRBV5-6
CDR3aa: CASSRRARFEQYF

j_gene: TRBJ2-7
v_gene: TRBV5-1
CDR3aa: CASSSEYEQYF

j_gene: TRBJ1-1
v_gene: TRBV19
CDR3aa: CASSIDSGGTEAFF

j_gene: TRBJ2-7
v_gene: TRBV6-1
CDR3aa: CASARGLPPFPYF

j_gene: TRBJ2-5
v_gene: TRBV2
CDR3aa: CASTINGRWQETQYF

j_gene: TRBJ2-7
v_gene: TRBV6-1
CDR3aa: CASSEKMVAGYYEQYF

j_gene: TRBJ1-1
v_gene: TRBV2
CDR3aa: CASIEGIEAFF

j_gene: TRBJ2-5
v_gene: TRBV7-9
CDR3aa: CASSRGQETQYF

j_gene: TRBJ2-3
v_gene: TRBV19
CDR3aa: CASSINRAGADTQYF

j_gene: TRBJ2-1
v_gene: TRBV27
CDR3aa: CASRSTGVVGEQFF

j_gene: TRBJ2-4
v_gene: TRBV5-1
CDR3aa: CASSLELAGGNIQYF